This T cell receptor (beta chain) stems from a study of cytomegalovirus exposure and HLA in healthy donors. Study information: HLA-typed donors contributed some 85 million unique TCRs, which were held in an early data release. Overall study findings and caveats: A later analysis by the authors found several of the most significant clusters apparently linked to common viral pathogens.

Trimming at V came to 4 bases and at J to 7 bases, leaving 7 bases not matched to a gene. From germline, CDR1 is SGHTA and CDR2 FQGNSA. The CDR3 covers 15 residues. Amplification used 60 Vbeta primers and 13 Jbeta primers. This table comes from immunoSEQ multiplex PCR, and its TCRdb copy is limited to in-frame clones, with some not included. The data contain about 120,000 clones, 65% to 90% of them seen just once; the ten biggest clones take up approximately 10%. This clone was detected once. The antigen is undetermined. Sequenced input: PBMCs. The sequence came from a male donor in good health and CMV-seropositive. The V gene is TRBV7-2, the J gene TRBJ1-5; 10 bases agree with TRBD1. CDR3 bases: TGTGCCAGCAGCTATTCTCCGGGACAGGGGCAGCCCCAGCATTTT. It specifies CASSYSPGQGQPQHF. Combining the CDR3 with reference TRBV7-2 and TRBJ1-5 gives the whole variable domain GAGVSQSPSNKVTEKGKDVELRCDPISGHTALYWYRQSLGQGLEFLIYFQGNSAPDKSGLPSDRFSAERTGGSVSTLTIQRTQQEDSAVYLCASSYSPGQGQPQHFGDGTRLSIL.